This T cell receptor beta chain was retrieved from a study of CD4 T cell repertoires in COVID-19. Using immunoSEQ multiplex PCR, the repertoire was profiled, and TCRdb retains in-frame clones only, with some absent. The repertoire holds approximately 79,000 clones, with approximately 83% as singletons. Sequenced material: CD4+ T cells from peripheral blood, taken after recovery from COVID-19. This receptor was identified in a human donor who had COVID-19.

The CDR3 region has the DNA TGCGCCAGCGCCCCAGCGGGGACCTACGAGCAGTACTTC. It yields the protein CASAPAGTYEQYF. This chain uses TRBV10-2 with TRBJ2-7; TRBD2 agrees at 7 bases. The CDR3 is 13 residues long. The J segment lost 2 bases and the V segment lost 8 bases, leaving 6 bases of the junction unmatched. Germline V CDR1 and CDR2: WSHSY, SAAADI.